Listed below are T cell receptor beta chains from one sample, sequenced in a study of blood T cell repertoires in COVID-19. Only in-frame clones appear in the TCRdb table, and some are missing; sequencing was by immunoSEQ multiplex PCR. Here the sample spans 300,000 to 400,000 clones, roughly 90% being singletons. Sequencing was done on a sample of peripheral blood. Source of these receptors: a woman aged 70-85 years with COVID-19, enrolled during active disease. The CDR3 runs from the conserved cysteine through the conserved F or W. The order of the fields is J gene, V gene, clone size, D gene, CDR3 protein, CDR3 DNA. A D gene is named only where the DNA matches it firmly. Not every row has a clone size; where given, it reads once, few, many or a size class.

J gene: TRBJ1-2
V gene: TRBV24-1
clone size: .
D gene: .
CDR3 protein: CATSGPGTPFYGYTF
CDR3 DNA: TGTGCCACCAGTGGACCCGGGACACCTTTTTATGGCTACACCTTC

J gene: TRBJ2-2
V gene: TRBV6-6
clone size: few
D gene: .
CDR3 protein: CASSPPGRPTGELFF
CDR3 DNA: TGTGCCAGCAGCCCCCCGGGGAGGCCCACCGGGGAGCTGTTTTTT

J gene: TRBJ2-7
V gene: TRBV6-2/TRBV6-3
clone size: .
D gene: .
CDR3 protein: CASSYSRSVGEQYF
CDR3 DNA: TGTGCCAGCAGTTACTCGAGGTCGGTGGGCGAGCAGTACTTC

J gene: TRBJ2-1
V gene: TRBV5-4
clone size: .
D gene: TRBD2
CDR3 protein: CASSLAGGALYNEQFF
CDR3 DNA: TGTGCCAGCAGCTTGGCGGGGGGGGCACTCTACAATGAGCAGTTCTTC

J gene: TRBJ1-4
V gene: TRBV5-1
clone size: .
D gene: .
CDR3 protein: CASRVSGGGPEKLFF
CDR3 DNA: TGCGCCAGCAGAGTGTCGGGCGGGGGCCCCGAAAAACTGTTTTTT

J gene: TRBJ1-4
V gene: TRBV4-1
clone size: .
D gene: .
CDR3 protein: CASSQVWQLNEKLFF
CDR3 DNA: TGCGCCAGCAGCCAAGTCTGGCAGTTAAATGAAAAACTGTTTTTT

J gene: TRBJ1-6
V gene: TRBV7-2
clone size: .
D gene: TRBD1
CDR3 protein: CASSLGTGVNSPLHF
CDR3 DNA: TGTGCCAGCAGCTTAGGGACAGGGGTAAATTCACCCCTCCACTTT

J gene: TRBJ1-2
V gene: TRBV7-9
clone size: .
D gene: .
CDR3 protein: CATGQGNGYTF
CDR3 DNA: TGTGCCACGGGTCAGGGAAATGGCTACACCTTC

J gene: TRBJ2-3
V gene: TRBV5-4
clone size: .
D gene: TRBD2
CDR3 protein: CASSLDPSGGTDTQYF
CDR3 DNA: TGTGCCAGCAGCTTGGACCCTAGCGGGGGCACAGATACGCAGTATTTT

J gene: TRBJ1-6
V gene: TRBV19
clone size: .
D gene: .
CDR3 protein: CASCLTGLSPLHF
CDR3 DNA: TGTGCCAGTTGTTTAACAGGGCTTTCACCCCTCCACTTT

J gene: TRBJ1-1
V gene: TRBV5-1
clone size: .
D gene: TRBD1
CDR3 protein: CASSGDSEAFF
CDR3 DNA: TGCGCCAGCAGCGGGGACAGTGAAGCTTTCTTT

J gene: TRBJ1-1
V gene: TRBV5-1
clone size: .
D gene: .
CDR3 protein: CASSLITDSNTEAFF
CDR3 DNA: TGCGCCAGCAGCTTGATTACGGACAGCAACACTGAAGCTTTCTTT

J gene: TRBJ1-1
V gene: TRBV6-2/TRBV6-3
clone size: .
D gene: TRBD1
CDR3 protein: CASSPLSGGTPEAFF
CDR3 DNA: TGTGCCAGCAGCCCCCTATCAGGGGGCACCCCTGAAGCTTTCTTT

J gene: TRBJ2-7
V gene: TRBV2
clone size: .
D gene: TRBD2
CDR3 protein: CASSGTGLAGDPYEQYF
CDR3 DNA: TGTGCCAGCAGTGGGACAGGACTAGCGGGGGACCCTTACGAGCAGTACTTC

J gene: TRBJ1-1
V gene: TRBV19
clone size: .
D gene: .
CDR3 protein: CASSISAPDYTEAFF
CDR3 DNA: TGTGCCAGTAGTATCTCTGCTCCAGACTACACTGAAGCTTTCTTT

J gene: TRBJ2-1
V gene: TRBV4-1
clone size: .
D gene: TRBD2
CDR3 protein: CASSKGLAGVMYNEQFF
CDR3 DNA: TGCGCCAGCAGCAAAGGACTAGCGGGGGTCATGTACAATGAGCAGTTCTTC

J gene: TRBJ2-3
V gene: TRBV2
clone size: .
D gene: .
CDR3 protein: CASSGPGGASTDTQYF
CDR3 DNA: TGTGCCAGCAGTGGGCCTGGGGGGGCTAGCACAGATACGCAGTATTTT

J gene: TRBJ2-1
V gene: TRBV20-1
clone size: .
D gene: .
CDR3 protein: CSASQEGREHNQQFF
CDR3 DNA: TGCAGTGCTAGTCAGGAGGGGCGGGAACACAATCAGCAGTTCTTC

J gene: TRBJ1-5
V gene: TRBV29-1
clone size: .
D gene: .
CDR3 protein: CSVVLGGDQPQHF
CDR3 DNA: TGCAGCGTTGTTTTGGGGGGTGATCAGCCCCAGCATTTT

J gene: TRBJ1-3
V gene: TRBV28
clone size: .
D gene: .
CDR3 protein: CASSRVGTSPGNTIYF
CDR3 DNA: TGTGCCAGCAGTAGGGTCGGGACATCCCCTGGAAACACCATATATTTT

J gene: TRBJ1-5
V gene: TRBV28
clone size: .
D gene: .
CDR3 protein: CASTWGVQGYQPQHF
CDR3 DNA: TGTGCCAGCACCTGGGGAGTACAGGGATATCAGCCCCAGCATTTT

J gene: TRBJ1-1
V gene: TRBV2
clone size: .
D gene: .
CDR3 protein: CASRLTENTEAFF
CDR3 DNA: TGTGCCAGCAGACTGACAGAGAACACTGAAGCTTTCTTT

J gene: TRBJ1-2
V gene: TRBV5-1
clone size: .
D gene: .
CDR3 protein: CASSLGGANYGYTF
CDR3 DNA: TGCGCCAGCAGCTTAGGGGGAGCTAACTATGGCTACACCTTC

J gene: TRBJ2-5
V gene: TRBV7-9
clone size: .
D gene: .
CDR3 protein: CASSYRQETQYF
CDR3 DNA: TGTGCCAGCAGCTACCGGCAAGAGACCCAGTACTTC

J gene: TRBJ2-4
V gene: TRBV5-1
clone size: few
D gene: TRBD1
CDR3 protein: CASSLGQGTLLAKNIQYF
CDR3 DNA: TGCGCCAGCAGCTTGGGACAGGGGACCCTACTAGCCAAAAACATTCAGTACTTC

J gene: TRBJ2-1
V gene: TRBV24-1
clone size: .
D gene: .
CDR3 protein: CATSDYRAHEQFF
CDR3 DNA: TGTGCCACCAGTGACTACAGGGCCCATGAGCAGTTCTTC

J gene: TRBJ1-1
V gene: TRBV5-1
clone size: .
D gene: .
CDR3 protein: CASSLNAAANTEAFF
CDR3 DNA: TGCGCCAGCAGCTTGAATGCAGCGGCGAACACTGAAGCTTTCTTT

J gene: TRBJ1-6
V gene: TRBV19
clone size: .
D gene: .
CDR3 protein: CASSIGPDNSPLHF
CDR3 DNA: TGTGCCAGTAGTATAGGTCCGGATAATTCACCCCTCCACTTT

J gene: TRBJ1-6
V gene: TRBV19
clone size: .
D gene: .
CDR3 protein: CASSITPPDSPLHF
CDR3 DNA: TGTGCCAGTAGTATTACCCCTCCGGATTCACCCCTCCACTTT

J gene: TRBJ1-2
V gene: TRBV18
clone size: .
D gene: TRBD1
CDR3 protein: CASSPKETGGSSMGYTF
CDR3 DNA: TGTGCCAGCTCACCAAAAGAAACAGGGGGTTCCTCTATGGGCTACACCTTC

J gene: TRBJ2-7
V gene: TRBV5-1
clone size: .
D gene: TRBD1
CDR3 protein: CASSLTGVLGYEQYF
CDR3 DNA: TGCGCCAGCAGCTTGACAGGGGTCTTAGGCTACGAGCAGTACTTC

J gene: TRBJ1-5
V gene: TRBV5-1
clone size: .
D gene: .
CDR3 protein: CASSPLGAPQPQHF
CDR3 DNA: TGCGCCAGCAGCCCCTTGGGGGCCCCACAGCCCCAGCATTTT

J gene: TRBJ2-7
V gene: TRBV6-5
clone size: .
D gene: TRBD1
CDR3 protein: CASTQNPTGSYEQYF
CDR3 DNA: TGTGCCAGCACCCAGAACCCGACAGGGTCCTACGAGCAGTACTTC

J gene: TRBJ2-1
V gene: TRBV18
clone size: .
D gene: TRBD2
CDR3 protein: CASSPRGLAGNEQFF
CDR3 DNA: TGTGCCAGCTCGCCACGTGGACTAGCGGGAAATGAGCAGTTCTTC

J gene: TRBJ2-7
V gene: TRBV5-1
clone size: .
D gene: .
CDR3 protein: CASSLAGGSSYEQYF
CDR3 DNA: TGCGCCAGCAGCTTGGCTGGGGGGAGCTCCTACGAGCAGTACTTC

J gene: TRBJ2-7
V gene: TRBV18
clone size: .
D gene: .
CDR3 protein: CASSPSWGLAYEQYF
CDR3 DNA: TGTGCCAGCTCACCGAGTTGGGGGCTGGCCTACGAGCAGTACTTC

J gene: TRBJ1-2
V gene: TRBV6-6
clone size: .
D gene: .
CDR3 protein: CASSYHRDYGYTF
CDR3 DNA: TGTGCCAGCAGTTACCACAGGGACTATGGCTACACCTTC

J gene: TRBJ1-5
V gene: TRBV28
clone size: .
D gene: TRBD1
CDR3 protein: CASSRTLHQGAYQPQHF
CDR3 DNA: TGTGCCAGCAGTCGTACGCTGCATCAGGGGGCGTATCAGCCCCAGCATTTT

J gene: TRBJ2-3
V gene: TRBV2
clone size: .
D gene: .
CDR3 protein: CASTSSAGSTDTQYF
CDR3 DNA: TGTGCCAGCACCTCTAGCGCGGGGAGCACAGATACGCAGTATTTT

J gene: TRBJ2-5
V gene: TRBV12-3/TRBV12-4
clone size: .
D gene: .
CDR3 protein: CASSLATRAQYF
CDR3 DNA: TGTGCCAGCAGTTTAGCGACTAGAGCCCAGTACTTC

J gene: TRBJ2-2
V gene: TRBV4-3
clone size: medium-sized
D gene: TRBD2
CDR3 protein: CASSQDRSGTSAGELFF
CDR3 DNA: TGCGCCAGCAGCCAAGATAGGTCCGGGACTAGCGCTGGGGAGCTGTTTTTT

J gene: TRBJ1-5
V gene: TRBV3-1/TRBV3-2
clone size: .
D gene: TRBD1
CDR3 protein: CASSGTDNQPQHF
CDR3 DNA: TGTGCCAGCAGCGGGACAGACAATCAGCCCCAGCATTTT

J gene: TRBJ2-2
V gene: TRBV5-1
clone size: .
D gene: .
CDR3 protein: CASSLGASNTGELFF
CDR3 DNA: TGCGCCAGCAGCTTGGGGGCCTCGAACACCGGGGAGCTGTTTTTT

J gene: TRBJ1-2
V gene: TRBV15
clone size: .
D gene: .
CDR3 protein: CATSSGREVYGYTF
CDR3 DNA: TGTGCCACCAGCAGCGGCAGGGAAGTTTATGGCTACACCTTC

J gene: TRBJ1-1
V gene: TRBV4-3
clone size: .
D gene: .
CDR3 protein: CASSQDPRGGTEAFF
CDR3 DNA: TGCGCCAGCAGCCAAGATCCCCGGGGGGGGACTGAAGCTTTCTTT

J gene: TRBJ1-6
V gene: TRBV19
clone size: .
D gene: TRBD1
CDR3 protein: CASSQGAGYSPLHF
CDR3 DNA: TGTGCCAGTAGTCAGGGGGCAGGTTATTCACCCCTCCACTTT

J gene: TRBJ1-6
V gene: TRBV28
clone size: .
D gene: .
CDR3 protein: CASSYQRSSYNSPLHF
CDR3 DNA: TGTGCCAGCAGTTATCAAAGGAGCTCCTATAATTCACCCCTCCACTTT

J gene: TRBJ2-3
V gene: TRBV7-9
clone size: once
D gene: .
CDR3 protein: CASSSRTTGSADTQYF
CDR3 DNA: TGTGCCAGCAGCTCCCGGACCACAGGGAGTGCAGATACGCAGTATTTT

J gene: TRBJ2-1
V gene: TRBV5-1
clone size: .
D gene: TRBD2
CDR3 protein: CASRETSGEKNEQFF
CDR3 DNA: TGCGCCAGCAGGGAGACTAGCGGGGAAAAAAATGAGCAGTTCTTC

J gene: TRBJ1-1
V gene: TRBV9
clone size: .
D gene: .
CDR3 protein: CASSAPQGLNTEAFF
CDR3 DNA: TGTGCCAGCAGCGCGCCACAGGGTTTGAACACTGAAGCTTTCTTT

J gene: TRBJ1-6
V gene: TRBV28
clone size: .
D gene: TRBD1
CDR3 protein: CASRSGQGGSPLHF
CDR3 DNA: TGTGCCAGCAGGTCCGGACAGGGAGGGTCACCCCTCCACTTT

J gene: TRBJ1-2
V gene: TRBV27
clone size: .
D gene: .
CDR3 protein: CASSPRGLANYGYTF
CDR3 DNA: TGTGCCAGCAGTCCCAGGGGTCTAGCTAACTATGGCTACACCTTC

J gene: TRBJ1-1
V gene: TRBV6-5
clone size: .
D gene: TRBD1
CDR3 protein: CASSSEFRGLTEAFF
CDR3 DNA: TGTGCCAGCAGTTCGGAATTCAGGGGGCTCACTGAAGCTTTCTTT

J gene: TRBJ2-7
V gene: TRBV30
clone size: .
D gene: .
CDR3 protein: CAWTDSSYEQYF
CDR3 DNA: TGTGCCTGGACCGACAGTTCCTACGAGCAGTACTTC

J gene: TRBJ1-4
V gene: TRBV9
clone size: .
D gene: .
CDR3 protein: CASSSAGATNEKLFF
CDR3 DNA: TGTGCCAGCAGCTCAGCAGGGGCAACTAATGAAAAACTGTTTTTT

J gene: TRBJ1-4
V gene: TRBV7-9
clone size: .
D gene: .
CDR3 protein: CASSPQGIGPNEKLFF
CDR3 DNA: TGTGCCAGCAGCCCACAGGGAATCGGACCTAATGAAAAACTGTTTTTT

J gene: TRBJ2-7
V gene: TRBV5-5
clone size: .
D gene: .
CDR3 protein: CASSSASGTGFYEQYF
CDR3 DNA: TGTGCCAGCAGCTCAGCATCCGGTACAGGGTTTTACGAGCAGTACTTC

J gene: TRBJ2-1
V gene: TRBV19
clone size: .
D gene: TRBD2
CDR3 protein: CASSIKLGGGLNEQFF
CDR3 DNA: TGTGCCAGTAGTATAAAACTCGGCGGGGGGCTGAATGAGCAGTTCTTC

J gene: TRBJ1-5
V gene: TRBV5-6
clone size: .
D gene: .
CDR3 protein: CASSLGSRPQHF
CDR3 DNA: TGTGCCAGCAGCTTGGGGAGCCGTCCCCAGCATTTT

J gene: TRBJ1-1
V gene: TRBV29-1
clone size: .
D gene: .
CDR3 protein: CSVGVNTEAFF
CDR3 DNA: TGCAGCGTGGGAGTGAACACTGAAGCTTTCTTT